This TCR beta chain was identified in a study of identical twins. This clonotype occurred a few times. V was trimmed by 0 bases and J by 0 bases, leaving 4 bases between them. The CDR3 is 15 residues long. Germline V gene data show CDR1 as SGHKS and CDR2 as YYEKEE (reference sequence). Template switching (which added a universal primer site) was used, and cDNA carried unique molecular identifiers. MiXCR, run by TCRdb on the 5' RACE reads, gives a single entry per CDR3 protein. The data contain about 470,000 distinct CDR3 sequences, approximately 24% of them singletons. These sequences were also reported in another study, on T cells expressing NK-cell markers.

Input material: CD4+ T cells sorted from blood. This sequence originates from a woman aged 18-29 years in good health. The genes are TRBV5-5 and TRBJ2-6; D is unresolved. This CDR3 reads CASSLEGSGANVLTF. The CDR3 DNA follows: TGTGCCAGCAGCTTGGAAGGCTCTGGGGCCAACGTCCTGACTTTC.